These 15 T cell receptor beta chains were all obtained from the same sample, sequenced in a study of T cells in localized non-small cell lung cancer. The method was immunoSEQ multiplex PCR; TCRdb's version includes in-frame clones alone and lacks a portion of them. The table has tens of thousands of clones, 88% seen once. The material sequenced was peripheral blood, taken before any cancer treatment. The receptor source for this set is a female donor of 60 years or more with stage III squamous cell lung carcinoma.

The chain links TRBV5-4 to TRBJ2-5; D is unclear. Trimming pared 7 bases from V and 0 bases from J, leaving 16 bases between. The CDR3 extends over 15 amino acids. Germline loops: CDR1 SGHNT, CDR2 YYREEE (reference sequence). The CDR3 DNA sequence: TGTGCCAGCTCAAAGGAGACGGAGTACCAAGAGACCCAGTACTTC. Its translation is CASSKETEYQETQYF.

V usage is TRBV7-9 and J usage is TRBJ1-6; D is possibly TRBD1 (6 bases). Looked up from germline, CDR1 is SEHNR and CDR2 is FQNEAQ (reference sequence). V lost 2 bases to trimming and J lost 6 bases, with 14 bases between them. The CDR3 is made up of 16 amino acids. The CDR3: CASSLSSGTLNSPLHF. The CDR3 DNA follows: TGTGCCAGCAGCTTATCGAGCGGGACACTTAATTCACCCCTCCACTTT.

The chain recombines TRBV27 with TRBJ2-1, with no clear D. The CDR3 extends over 16 amino acids. Trimming took off 2 bases at V and 0 bases at J, with 11 bases between the two ends. CDR1 MNHEY and CDR2 SMNVEV come from the germline V gene (reference sequence). The CDR3 protein is CASSLRSTSSYNEQFF. As DNA, the CDR3 is TGTGCCAGCAGTTTAAGATCAACCAGCTCCTACAATGAGCAGTTCTTC.

The chain links TRBV18 to TRBJ2-1; perhaps TRBD2 as D (6 bases). Germline CDR1 is KGHSH and CDR2 is LQKENI. CDR3 size: 16 residues. V shed 1 base and J shed 4 bases, with 14 bases lying between them. In DNA, the CDR3 is TGTGCCAGCTCACCACAGAGACTAGGTGGTTACAATGAGCAGTTCTTC. Its translation is CASSPQRLGGYNEQFF.

V is TRBV7-2 and J is TRBJ1-4; 7 bases are a match to TRBD1. Germline V gene lookup returns CDR1 SGHTA and CDR2 FQGNSA. CDR3 length equals 14 residues. V trimming: 6 bases; J trimming: 2 bases; junction bases outside the gene matches: 3. CDR3 region: CASSFRGTNEKLFF. For the CDR3, the DNA is TGTGCCAGCAGTTTCAGGGGGACTAATGAAAAACTGTTTTTT.

This chain connects TRBV28 to TRBJ1-5; no clear D gene. Germline-derived CDR1 and CDR2 are MDHEN and SYDVKM. This CDR3 is built from 14 residues. The V end lost 3 bases, the J end lost 0 bases, and 6 bases lay between the germline ends. In DNA form, the CDR3 reads TGTGCCAGCAGTTTCCTGGTTAGCAATCAGCCCCAGCATTTT. This gives the protein CASSFLVSNQPQHF.

This clone showed up just once. V usage is TRBV6-5 and J usage is TRBJ2-1, with TRBD2 matching 8 bases. In germline, CDR1 is MNHEY, CDR2 SVGAGI. The CDR3 is made up of 15 amino acids. The J segment lost 2 bases and the V segment lost 6 bases, leaving 6 bases of the junction unmatched. In DNA form, the CDR3 reads TGTGCCAGCAGCCCTCGGGGGGGTACCTACAATGAGCAGTTCTTC. This sequence encodes CASSPRGGTYNEQFF.

CDR3 residues: CASSFPGFGQYF. In DNA, the CDR3 is TGTGCCAGCAGTTTTCCAGGATTCGGGCAGTACTTC. The J gene is TRBJ2-7, the V gene TRBV28; the D is unclear. Germline V gene lookup returns CDR1 MDHEN and CDR2 SYDVKM. The CDR3 totals 12 residues. V lost 3 bases and J 9 bases, leaving 12 bases between the germline ends.

The chain employs TRBV6-1 and TRBJ1-1; a possible D gene is TRBD1 (5 bases). The CDR3 has 14 amino acids. Germline loops: CDR1 MNHNS, CDR2 SASEGT. V lost 6 bases, J lost 4 bases, and 15 bases lay in between. The chain's CDR3 is CASRGQGVITEAFF. The CDR3 nucleotides read TGTGCCAGCAGAGGGCAGGGTGTGATCACTGAAGCTTTCTTT.

By its share, this clone is medium-sized. The chain combines TRBV4-1 with TRBJ2-7; D gene ambiguous. V gave up 0 bases and J gave up 9 bases, with 12 bases separating them. This CDR3 has 13 amino acids. The germline CDR1 and CDR2 sequences are MGHRA and YSYEKL. The CDR3 region is CASSQDLGSGQYF. CDR3 in DNA: TGCGCCAGCAGCCAAGATTTGGGATCCGGGCAGTACTTC.

This chain joins TRBV2 and TRBJ1-1; D gene ambiguous. V was cut by 4 bases and J by 2 bases, with 8 bases left in between. From germline, CDR1 is SNHLY and CDR2 FYNNEI. The length of the CDR3 is 13 residues. The CDR3 reads CASSVASNTEAFF. The CDR3 DNA reads as TGTGCCAGCAGTGTGGCCAGTAACACTGAAGCTTTCTTT.

This clone was found a few times. This chain connects TRBV28 to TRBJ1-1; D may be TRBD1 (5 bases). CDR1 is MDHEN, CDR2 SYDVKM, per germline. Trimming left V 2 bases short and J 4 bases short, with 20 bases between. The CDR3 runs to 17 residues. In DNA form, the CDR3 reads TGTGCCAGCAGTTTAACGCCGGGTGAGCCTAGGGGCACTGAAGCTTTCTTT. Protein product: CASSLTPGEPRGTEAFF.

This clone was seen once. The gene calls are TRBV19 and TRBJ1-4; D uncertain. Trimming took 5 bases from V and 3 from J, leaving 13 bases between them. Per the germline V gene, CDR1 is LNHDA and CDR2 is SQIVND (reference sequence). This CDR3 spans 15 amino acids. CDR3 amino acids: CASSPQPVSNEKLFF. CDR3 nucleotide sequence: TGTGCCAGTAGTCCACAACCGGTTTCTAATGAAAAACTGTTTTTT.

The J gene is TRBJ1-5, the V gene TRBV6-1, with a possible D match to TRBD1 (6 bases). The CDR3 runs to 12 residues. V lost 10 bases and J lost 9, with 16 bases in between. Germline V gene sequence: CDR1 MNHNS, CDR2 SASEGT. The chain's CDR3 is CATLEGGRPQHF. The DNA of the CDR3 is TGTGCCACCCTAGAAGGGGGAAGGCCCCAGCATTTT.

The rearrangement links TRBV9 to TRBJ2-2; no definite D call. V gave up 4 bases and J gave up 3 bases, with 19 bases separating them. This CDR3 region has 17 residues. Germline CDR1 SGDLS, CDR2 YYNGEE. The DNA for the CDR3 is TGTGCCAGCAGCTCCGGGCCGGTCCTTTGGGACACCGGGGAGCTGTTTTTT. Protein product: CASSSGPVLWDTGELFF. The full variable domain, its missing parts supplied by reference TRBV9 and TRBJ2-2, is DSGVTQTPKHLITATGQRVTLRCSPRSGDLSVYWYQQSLDQGLQFLIQYYNGEERAKGNILERFSAQQFPDLHSELNLSSLELGDSALYFCASSSGPVLWDTGELFFGEGSRLTVL.